This T cell receptor beta chain was observed in a study of CD8 T cells in Susac syndrome. Trimming removed 3 bases from V and 8 bases from J; junction bases left unmatched: 9. Germline-derived CDR1 and CDR2 are MGHDK and SYGVNS. This CDR3 spans 14 amino acids. Sequencing of TCR beta was undertaken in CD8+ and CD4+ T cells derived from blood. Stable or active relapsing-remitting multiple sclerosis, untreated and meeting revised McDonald criteria, defined the controls. The CD8+ and CD4+ T cells were negatively isolated, with the TEMRA cells enriched by FACS. An input of roughly 0.5 to 1 ug of RNA was subjected to reverse transcription using random hexamers. Amplification of TCR beta CDR3 used immunoSEQ multiplex PCR across 54 Vbeta and 13 Jbeta. MiXCR, run by TCRdb on the immunoSEQ multiplex PCR reads, gives a single entry per CDR3 protein. This sample has approximately 76,000 distinct CDR3 sequences; less than 95% occur once, and the top ten carry around 0.4%.

V usage is TRBV25-1 and J usage is TRBJ1-2; 7 nucleotides align to TRBD1. The sequenced sample consisted of CD8+ T cells from PBMCs. This receptor was obtained from a human donor with multiple sclerosis. The CDR3 protein is CASSEGHGQAGYTF. CDR3 nucleotides: TGTGCCAGCAGTGAGGGGCATGGACAGGCGGGCTACACCTTC.